This passage covers 22 T cell receptor beta chains from one sample sequenced in a study of blood T cell repertoires in COVID-19. Libraries were prepared by immunoSEQ multiplex PCR; TCRdb keeps only in-frame clonotypes and omits some of them. The sample consists of around 300,000 clones, roughly 88% of them appearing once. Material for sequencing was peripheral blood. Receptors were obtained from a woman aged 70-85 years with acute or convalescent COVID-19.

The chain is built from TRBV11-1 and TRBJ1-1; D is unresolved. The CDR3 spans 13 residues. Trimming took off 5 bases at V and 5 bases at J, with 12 bases between the two ends. The germline gives CDR1 SGHAT, CDR2 FQDESV (reference sequence). The chain's CDR3 is CASSPYRETEAFF. The CDR3 DNA reads as TGTGCCAGCAGCCCCTACCGAGAAACTGAAGCTTTCTTT.

The chain uses TRBV29-1 and TRBJ2-7; 8 bases line up with TRBD2. The germline V gene encodes CDR1 SQVTM and CDR2 ANQGSEA. The CDR3 has 15 residues. The trim removed 0 bases at V and 7 bases at J, leaving 11 bases unmatched. CDR3 sequence reads: CSVEDRGAGVEEQYF. DNA of the CDR3: TGCAGCGTTGAAGATCGGGGAGCGGGGGTGGAGGAGCAGTACTTC.

This rearrangement joins TRBV12-5 to TRBJ1-1, with D perhaps matching TRBD1 (5 bases). The V end was cut by 4 bases, the J end by 8 bases, with 8 bases between. The CDR3 is 11 residues long. The germline V gene has CDR1 LGHNT and CDR2 FRNRAP. The CDR3: CASGWGYEAFF. The DNA for the CDR3 is TGTGCTAGTGGTTGGGGCTACGAAGCTTTCTTT.

This clone was counted once. The chain combines TRBV11-2 with TRBJ1-2; 8 nucleotides match TRBD1. J was trimmed by 3 bases and V by 5 bases; bases with no gene match: 8. Looked up from germline, CDR1 is SGHAT and CDR2 is FQNNGV. The CDR3 totals 15 residues. This CDR3 is CASSPLGDRHYGYTF. CDR3 DNA: TGTGCCAGCAGCCCCCTTGGGGACAGGCACTATGGCTACACCTTC.

The chain combines TRBV20-1 with TRBJ1-2; D gene unclear. Germline V gene lookup returns CDR1 DFQATT and CDR2 SNEGSKA (reference sequence). V was cut by 6 bases and J by 7 bases, with 9 bases left in between. The CDR3 extends over 10 amino acids. This CDR3 is CSATVGGYTF. CDR3 DNA sequence: TGCAGTGCAACAGTGGGTGGCTACACCTTC.

This sequence joins TRBV30 and TRBJ1-1, with unresolved D. Trimming cost V 0 bases and J 0 bases, with 5 bases left between them. Germline V gene sequence: CDR1 GTSNPN, CDR2 SVGIG (reference sequence). There are 13 residues in the CDR3. DNA for the CDR3: TGTGCCTGGAGTGTATCTATGAACACTGAAGCTTTCTTT. Translated, it gives CAWSVSMNTEAFF.

J is TRBJ2-7 and V is TRBV20-1; TRBD2 is a possible D gene (5 bases). Germline CDR1 and CDR2: DFQATT and SNEGSKA (reference sequence). V was pared by 6 bases and J by 2 bases, with 8 bases between. The CDR3 consists of 11 residues. This chain's CDR3 is CSASGAYEQYF. As DNA, the CDR3 is TGCAGTGCCTCCGGGGCCTACGAGCAGTACTTC.

This chain links TRBV7-2 with TRBJ2-1; D uncertain. V dropped 2 bases and J dropped 9 bases, with 17 bases sitting between them. Per the germline V gene, CDR1 is SGHTA and CDR2 is FQGNSA. There are 15 residues in the CDR3. This chain's CDR3 is CASSLWADSHGEQFF. CDR3 bases: TGTGCCAGCAGCTTATGGGCCGATTCCCACGGTGAGCAGTTCTTC.

The V call is TRBV2, the J call TRBJ2-1; possible D gene TRBD2, 5 bases. The CDR3 runs 12 residues. Trimming pared 6 bases from V and 10 bases from J, leaving 13 bases between. Germline V gives CDR1 SNHLY, CDR2 FYNNEI. The CDR3 nucleotides are TGTGCCAGCAGGACCCGGGGTAGGGAGCAGTTCTTC. It encodes CASRTRGREQFF.

The V gene is TRBV27, the J gene TRBJ1-5; TRBD1 is a possible D gene (5 bases). V was clipped by 4 bases and J by 6 bases, with 16 bases between them. The V gene's germline CDR1 is MNHEY and CDR2 SMNVEV (reference sequence). The CDR3 extends over 15 amino acids. The DNA of the CDR3 is TGTGCCAGCAGTTCGGGGGATCGCCGAGGTCAGCCCCAGCATTTT. Amino acids: CASSSGDRRGQPQHF.

The chain is built from TRBV5-1 and TRBJ2-3, with 12 bases matching TRBD2. This CDR3 spans 14 amino acids. V dropped 7 bases and J dropped 3; count of bases not matched to a gene: 3. The germline gives CDR1 SGHRS, CDR2 YFSETQ. CDR3 in DNA: TGCGCCAGCCGACTAGCGGGGGTAACAGATACGCAGTATTTT. Encoded protein: CASRLAGVTDTQYF.

The CDR3 loop reads CASSEYREAFF. As DNA, the CDR3 is TGTGCCAGCAGTGAGTACAGGGAAGCTTTCTTT. This sequence joins TRBV6-1 and TRBJ1-1; D is possibly TRBD1 (5 bases). Trimming took off 3 bases at V and 8 bases at J, with 7 bases between the two ends. Germline-derived CDR1 and CDR2 are MNHNS and SASEGT. The CDR3 has 11 amino acids.

CDR3 in amino acids: CSVAGGLETQYF. The CDR3 DNA sequence: TGCAGCGTAGCGGGGGGCTTAGAGACCCAGTACTTC. The chain carries TRBV29-1 and TRBJ2-5; TRBD2 matches 9 bases. Germline V CDR1 and CDR2: SQVTM, ANQGSEA. J gave up 4 bases and V 6 bases, and 3 bases lay outside the gene matches. This CDR3 has 12 amino acids.

The chain uses TRBV7-3 and TRBJ2-1; TRBD1 is a possible D gene (6 bases). CDR1 and CDR2 from the germline V gene are SGHTA and FQGTGA. The CDR3 spans 12 residues. The V end was cut by 2 bases, the J end by 13 bases, with 12 bases between. The CDR3 DNA is TGTGCCAGCAGCTTACAACAGGGTCCCCAGTTCTTC. Translating gives CASSLQQGPQFF.

This chain uses TRBV20-1 with TRBJ1-1, with a weak D call TRBD1 (6 bases). V lost 5 bases, J lost 4 bases, and 8 bases lay in between. The CDR3 covers 11 residues. Germline V gene data show CDR1 as DFQATT and CDR2 as SNEGSKA (reference sequence). The chain's CDR3 is CSAWTVTEAFF. In DNA, the CDR3 is TGCAGTGCTTGGACAGTCACTGAAGCTTTCTTT.

The chain has TRBV5-6 and TRBJ1-1; TRBD1 matches 7 bases. The CDR3 sequence is 15 residues long. Per the germline V gene, CDR1 is SGHDT and CDR2 is YYEEEE. V shed 2 bases and J 5 bases; nucleotides not matched to a gene: 9. The DNA for the CDR3 is TGTGCCAGCAGCTTTCGGCCAGGGGGTTGGACTGAAGCTTTCTTT. This gives the protein CASSFRPGGWTEAFF. The variable domain in full, completed from reference TRBV5-6 and TRBJ1-1, reads DAGVTQSPTHLIKTRGQQVTLRCSPKSGHDTVSWYQQALGQGPQFIFQYYEEEERQRGNFPDRFSGHQFPNYSSELNVNALLLGDSALYLCASSFRPGGWTEAFFGQGTRLTVV.

This chain joins TRBV5-1 and TRBJ2-1; D is ambiguous. V lost 1 base and J lost 6, with 14 bases in between. This CDR3 comprises 15 residues. Germline V gene data show CDR1 as SGHRS and CDR2 as YFSETQ. CDR3 coding DNA: TGCGCCAGCAGCTTGTATGGCCACGAAAGCAATGAGCAGTTCTTC. This sequence encodes CASSLYGHESNEQFF.

The V and J genes are TRBV29-1 and TRBJ1-1; D may be TRBD1 (5 bases). The germline V gene encodes CDR1 SQVTM and CDR2 ANQGSEA. Trimming left V 6 bases short and J 4 bases short, with 12 bases between. The CDR3 has 12 amino acids. CDR3: CSVQVGGTEAFF. DNA of the CDR3: TGCAGCGTACAGGTCGGGGGCACTGAAGCTTTCTTT.

The V gene is TRBV18, the J gene TRBJ1-1; D is ambiguous. The V gene's germline CDR1 is KGHSH and CDR2 LQKENI. CDR3 length: 15 residues. Deletions cut 4 bases from V and 4 bases from J, with 16 bases between. This CDR3 reads CASSRTPREGTEAFF. CDR3 DNA: TGTGCCAGCTCACGAACACCTCGGGAGGGCACTGAAGCTTTCTTT.

The chain carries TRBV5-1 and TRBJ2-7, with 9 bases that match TRBD1. J lost 5 bases, V lost 0 bases, and 3 bases had no gene match. The germline gives CDR1 SGHRS, CDR2 YFSETQ. The CDR3 has 14 amino acids. The DNA of the CDR3 is TGCGCCAGCAGCTTGGGGGGGACAGGGAACGAGCAGTACTTC. Protein: CASSLGGTGNEQYF. The full variable domain, in which reference TRBV5-1 and TRBJ2-7 provide the parts outside the CDR3, is KAGVTQTPRYLIKTRGQQVTLSCSPISGHRSVSWYQQTPGQGLQFLFEYFSETQRNKGNFPGRFSGRQFSNSRSEMNVSTLELGDSALYLCASSLGGTGNEQYFGPGTRLTVT.

This rearrangement joins TRBV7-9 to TRBJ1-4; maybe TRBD1 (5 bases). Trimming shortened V by 5 bases and J by 2 bases, and 9 bases separated the two germline ends. Per the germline V gene, CDR1 is SEHNR and CDR2 is FQNEAQ (reference sequence). CDR3 size: 14 residues. The CDR3 nucleotides read TGTGCCAGCAGCCACAGGTCCACTAATGAAAAACTGTTTTTT. Translating it yields CASSHRSTNEKLFF.

The V gene is TRBV9, the J gene TRBJ2-5; D may be TRBD2 (6 bases). Germline CDR1 SGDLS, CDR2 YYNGEE. This CDR3 is built from 13 residues. V lost 4 bases to trimming and J lost 5 bases, with 12 bases between them. CDR3 amino acids: CASSHGGEETQYF. The CDR3, as DNA: TGTGCCAGCAGCCACGGCGGGGAGGAGACCCAGTACTTC.